The present T cell receptor (beta chain) was sequenced within a study of cytomegalovirus exposure and HLA in healthy donors. The primer mix had 60 Vbeta and 13 Jbeta primers. TCRdb's copy holds only in-frame clones and misses some; the assay was immunoSEQ multiplex PCR. The data hold about 150,000 clones, with 87% observed a single time. Germline CDR1 is MDHEN and CDR2 is SYDVKM. V trimming: 10 bases; J trimming: 3 bases; junction bases outside the gene matches: 16. The CDR3 sequence is 17 residues long. The sequencing input was PBMCs. The rearrangement links TRBV28 to TRBJ1-5; 9 nucleotides line up with TRBD1. The TCR originated in a woman aged 25-40 years in good health and CMV-seronegative. The DNA for the CDR3 is TGTGCCACCAATACGAGGAGGGGACAGGGTATCAATCAGCCCCAGCATTTT. Its protein product is CATNTRRGQGINQPQHF.